Below are 23 T cell receptor beta chains sequenced from a single sample in a study of blood T cell repertoires in COVID-19. Profiled with immunoSEQ multiplex PCR; TCRdb holds only in-frame clones, not every one. The sample carries roughly 48,000 clones, approximately 91% recorded once. Sequences were obtained from peripheral blood. The receptors were sampled from a human donor in a cohort sampled during active COVID-19.

This rearrangement joins TRBV6-1 to TRBJ1-2; the D gene is possibly TRBD1 (6 bases). Germline V gene lookup returns CDR1 MNHNS and CDR2 SASEGT. There are 15 residues in the CDR3. The V end lost 3 bases, the J end lost 4 bases, and 15 bases lay between the germline ends. The CDR3 is CASSDQGTNTYGYTF. For the CDR3, the DNA is TGTGCCAGCAGTGACCAGGGGACCAATACCTATGGCTACACCTTC.

The V and J genes are TRBV29-1 and TRBJ1-1; D unresolved. Germline lookup yields CDR1 SQVTM and CDR2 ANQGSEA. Trimming stripped 8 bases from V and 2 bases from J, with 9 bases between. The CDR3 covers 11 residues. CDR3 loop: CSLRFNTEAFF. The CDR3 bases are TGCAGCCTACGGTTCAACACTGAAGCTTTCTTT.

The chain combines TRBV6-6 with TRBJ1-5; the D gene is possibly TRBD1 (5 bases). Trimming removed 2 bases from V and 2 bases from J, with 13 bases in between. The CDR3 sequence is 16 residues long. Germline CDR1 is MNHNY and CDR2 is SVGAGI (reference sequence). DNA of the CDR3: TGTGCCAGCAGTTACACAGGTATTGAGGGCAATCAGCCCCAGCATTTT. Residues: CASSYTGIEGNQPQHF.

The chain joins TRBV3-1 (or the pseudogene TRBV3-2) to TRBJ2-3; 7 bases are shared with TRBD2. The CDR3 length is 16 residues. The trim removed 4 bases at V and 1 base at J, leaving 8 bases unmatched. Germline V lookup: CDR1 LGHDT, CDR2 YNNKEL (reference sequence). CDR3 sequence (DNA): TGTGCCAGCAGCCCCCGACTAGCAGTTGGCACAGATACGCAGTATTTT. This sequence encodes CASSPRLAVGTDTQYF.

The rearrangement joins TRBV6-6 to TRBJ2-5; 16 bases line up with TRBD2. The CDR3 consists of 17 residues. Germline V CDR1 and CDR2: MNHNY, SVGAGI (reference sequence). With V trimmed by 5 bases and J by 5 bases, 8 bases remained unmatched. The DNA for the CDR3 is TGTGCCAGCAGTCTGGGACTAGCGGGGGGGCCTGGGGAGACCCAGTACTTC. Translating gives CASSLGLAGGPGETQYF.

The chain uses TRBV10-3 and TRBJ2-2; D perhaps matches TRBD2 (5 bases). The CDR3 runs to 12 residues. Trimming removed 8 bases from V and 3 bases from J, with 7 bases in between. Germline V CDR1 and CDR2: ENHRY, SYGVKD. CDR3 DNA: TGTGCCATCCGGGGAGACACCGGGGAGCTGTTTTTT. It translates to CAIRGDTGELFF.

The chain uses TRBV7-9 and TRBJ2-3; 8 nucleotides agree with TRBD1. The CDR3 sequence is 14 residues long. Looked up from germline, CDR1 is SEHNR and CDR2 is FQNEAQ (reference sequence). V trimming: 6 bases; J trimming: 4 bases; junction bases outside the gene matches: 6. CDR3 sequence reads: CASSKDRAPDTQYF. DNA of the CDR3: TGTGCCAGCAGTAAGGACAGGGCCCCAGATACGCAGTATTTT.

This chain joins TRBV5-1 and TRBJ2-7; 7 nucleotides agree with TRBD1. Germline CDR1 reads SGHRS; CDR2 reads YFSETQ. The V segment lost 3 bases and the J segment 5 bases; nucleotides outside the gene matches: 11. This CDR3 contains 15 residues. CDR3: CASSWGDRQGHEQYF. For the CDR3, the DNA is TGCGCCAGCAGCTGGGGTGACCGACAGGGCCACGAGCAGTACTTC.

The J gene is TRBJ1-1, the V gene TRBV20-1, with D tentatively TRBD1 (5 bases). V was cut by 3 bases and J by 5 bases, with 7 bases left in between. Germline V gene sequence: CDR1 DFQATT, CDR2 SNEGSKA (reference sequence). CDR3 length: 11 residues. The CDR3 DNA is TGCAGTGCTAGCAGGGAAACTGAAGCTTTCTTT. Protein sequence: CSASRETEAFF.

V usage is TRBV27 and J usage is TRBJ1-2; D might be TRBD1 (6 bases). CDR3 size: 14 residues. Germline V gene sequence: CDR1 MNHEY, CDR2 SMNVEV (reference sequence). V dropped 5 bases and J dropped 4 bases, with 14 bases sitting between them. The CDR3 DNA follows: TGTGCCAGCAGTCCGTCGCAGGGGTTCTATGGCTACACCTTC. This sequence encodes CASSPSQGFYGYTF.

This clone was counted once. The chain has TRBV19 and TRBJ2-2; 7 bases align to TRBD1. After removal of 4 bases from V and 5 bases from J, the junction contained 4 bases not matched to a gene. CDR3 length: 14 residues. Germline assignment: CDR1 LNHDA and CDR2 SQIVND (reference sequence). The CDR3 is CASSSQGDTGELFF. Here the CDR3 DNA reads TGTGCCAGTAGTAGTCAGGGGGATACCGGGGAGCTGTTTTTT.

The rearrangement uses TRBV29-1 and TRBJ2-5, with 7 bases lining up with TRBD1. V trimming: 7 bases; J trimming: 1 base; junction bases outside the gene matches: 18. The CDR3 is made up of 17 amino acids. CDR1 is SQVTM, CDR2 ANQGSEA, per germline. The CDR3 DNA sequence: TGCAGCGCACGGTGGGTCCCGGGACAGATGCTCCAAGAGACCCAGTACTTC. This translates into CSARWVPGQMLQETQYF.

The chain uses TRBV6-5 and TRBJ1-5, with D possibly being TRBD1 (6 bases). The germline V and J ends were trimmed by 6 bases and 5 bases, with 14 bases remaining between them. The length of the CDR3 is 14 residues. The germline V gene encodes CDR1 MNHEY and CDR2 SVGAGI. The CDR3 bases are TGTGCCAGCAGCAGAACAGGGCTACATCAGCCCCAGCATTTT. Protein: CASSRTGLHQPQHF.

The genes are TRBV4-3 and TRBJ1-2; unclear D gene. Germline V gene sequence: CDR1 LGHNA, CDR2 YSLEER. The V gene lost 4 bases and the J gene lost 1 base, with 7 bases spanning the gap. The CDR3 is made up of 13 amino acids. CDR3 in DNA: TGCGCCAGCAGCCCGCGTATTAACTATGGCTACACCTTC. Protein product: CASSPRINYGYTF.

This sequence joins TRBV7-2 and TRBJ2-5, with 13 bases lining up with TRBD2. Looked up from germline, CDR1 is SGHTA and CDR2 is FQGNSA. This CDR3 spans 17 amino acids. V lost 5 bases to trimming and J lost 3 bases; unmatched junction nucleotides: 9. CDR3 protein: CASSHWGLAGIKETQYF. CDR3 sequence (DNA): TGTGCCAGCAGCCATTGGGGACTAGCGGGAATTAAAGAGACCCAGTACTTC.

This clone was counted between two and nine times. The chain carries TRBV3-1 (or the pseudogene TRBV3-2) and TRBJ2-7; the D gene is possibly TRBD1 (6 bases). The CDR3 loop spans 13 amino acids. Trimming shortened V by 0 bases and J by 4 bases, and 7 bases separated the two germline ends. Germline V gene lookup returns CDR1 LGHDT and CDR2 YNNKEL (reference sequence). The CDR3 DNA is TGTGCCAGCAGCCAAGACAGGGGATACGAGCAGTACTTC. Translation: CASSQDRGYEQYF.

In this sample, this clone is medium-sized (0.01 to 0.1%). This sample also contains other DNA sequences that code for the same CDR3. The CDR3 protein is CASSIWTGDQPQHF. The CDR3 DNA sequence: TGTGCCAGTAGTATTTGGACAGGGGATCAGCCCCAGCATTTT. The chain employs TRBV19 and TRBJ1-5; TRBD1 matches 9 bases. Trimming at V came to 3 bases and at J to 5 bases, leaving 2 bases not matched to a gene. This CDR3 comprises 14 residues. Germline V gene data show CDR1 as LNHDA and CDR2 as SQIVND (reference sequence).

The genes are TRBV7-9 and TRBJ1-1, with D unresolved. Per the germline V gene, CDR1 is SEHNR and CDR2 is FQNEAQ (reference sequence). V lost 7 bases, J lost 3 bases, and 9 bases lay in between. The CDR3 is 12 amino acids. The CDR3: CASTRTDTEAFF. The CDR3 DNA sequence: TGTGCCAGCACCAGGACTGACACTGAAGCTTTCTTT.

The CDR3 reads CASSLTGETEAFF. CDR3 sequence (DNA): TGTGCCAGCAGCTTGACAGGGGAGACTGAAGCTTTCTTT. This chain uses TRBV5-8 with TRBJ1-1; 7 positions match TRBD1. The CDR3 has 13 amino acids. The V gene end was trimmed by 1 base and the J gene end by 5 bases; junction bases not matched to a gene: 2. CDR1 and CDR2 (germline): SGHTS, YDEGEE.

The chain is built from TRBV19 and TRBJ1-3; 7 bases map to TRBD1. The CDR3 runs to 15 residues. Trimming removed 10 bases from V and 2 bases from J; junction bases left unmatched: 11. Germline lookup yields CDR1 LNHDA and CDR2 SQIVND (reference sequence). The CDR3 DNA follows: TGTGCCACCACTCCAGGGGGGATCGCTGGAAACACCATATATTTT. Translated: CATTPGGIAGNTIYF.

The V gene is TRBV10-3, the J gene TRBJ2-1; 8 positions agree with TRBD1. The CDR3 loop spans 13 amino acids. Losses at the gene ends were 5 bases for V and 7 bases for J; bases not matched to a gene: 4. CDR1 ENHRY and CDR2 SYGVKD come from the germline V gene. The CDR3 sequence: CAISLDRANEQFF. CDR3 DNA sequence: TGTGCCATCAGTTTGGACAGGGCTAATGAGCAGTTCTTC.

The chain recombines TRBV7-2 with TRBJ1-3; D is unclear. This CDR3 region has 14 residues. Between the trimmed V and J ends, which lost 5 bases and 7 bases, there was a span of 15 bases. Germline CDR1 reads SGHTA; CDR2 reads FQGNSA. In DNA form, the CDR3 reads TGTGCCAGCAGCCCCTCTCTATCGGGGAACACCATATATTTT. Its translation is CASSPSLSGNTIYF.

The rearrangement links TRBV6-6 to TRBJ1-2, with 7 bases aligning to TRBD1. This CDR3 is 14 amino acids long. Per germline, CDR1 MNHNY and CDR2 SVGAGI (reference sequence). The junction had 8 bases not matched to a gene; V was cut back by 6 bases and J by 4 bases. CDR3 protein: CASRPTGAPYGYTF. CDR3 coding DNA: TGTGCCAGCAGACCAACAGGGGCCCCCTATGGCTACACCTTC.